The following is a T cell receptor (beta chain) sequence with its context. This CDR3 is 14 amino acids long. The trim removed 5 bases at V and 5 bases at J, leaving 5 bases unmatched. Germline CDR1 reads SNHLY; CDR2 reads FYNNEI. The assay was immunoSEQ multiplex PCR, and TCRdb's table has in-frame clones only and misses some. The table has over 30,000 clones, roughly 87% seen once. This record belongs to a study of OX40 agonist ivuxolimab in advanced cancers. Across the study: Patients were dosed with the agonistic anti-OX40 (CD134) antibody ivuxolimab.

This specimen was CD4+ or CD8+ T cells sorted from blood, taken in a trial of the OX40 agonist ivuxolimab. This chain uses TRBV2 with TRBJ2-5; 10 bases match TRBD1. The sequence derives from an adult with an advanced solid tumor such as melanoma, head and neck, liver or kidney cancer. This CDR3 is CASSPRTGGETQYF. The CDR3 coding sequence is TGTGCCAGCAGTCCAAGGACAGGGGGGGAGACCCAGTACTTC.